This T cell receptor beta chain was identified during a study of cytomegalovirus exposure and HLA in healthy donors. Study details: Falling in the Caucasian-associated ancestry cluster were 81% of a few hundred genotyped donors.

The CDR3 loop spans 15 amino acids. Trimming removed 5 bases from V and 2 bases from J, with 16 bases in between. Germline assignment: CDR1 SGHVS and CDR2 FQNEAQ. Primers: 60 Vbeta forward and 13 Jbeta reverse. Only in-frame clones appear in the TCRdb table, and some are missing; sequencing was by immunoSEQ multiplex PCR. The sample lists around 190,000 clones; approximately 85% were seen once. The sequence was obtained from a man younger than 30 in good health and CMV-seronegative. The sequenced material came from PBMCs. The chain joins TRBV7-8 to TRBJ2-7, with D possibly matching TRBD2 (6 bases). For the CDR3, the DNA is TGTGCCAGCAGCCGCGGGGCAGCGACCACCTACGAGCAGTACTTC. Residues: CASSRGAATTYEQYF.